The 9 T cell receptor beta chains below all came from one sample that was sequenced in a study of cytomegalovirus exposure and HLA in healthy donors. The PCR contained 60 Vbeta and 13 Jbeta primers. TCRdb's table, derived via immunoSEQ multiplex PCR, lists solely in-frame clones and lacks some. The data contain 95,000 to 100,000 clones, about 80% of them seen just once; the ten biggest clones take up around 3.6%. Sequencing was done on a sample of PBMCs. These receptors were collected from a man aged 35-49 years in good health and CMV-seronegative.

This sequence joins TRBV30 and TRBJ2-7, with D perhaps matching TRBD2 (6 bases). Per germline, CDR1 GTSNPN and CDR2 SVGIG (reference sequence). The CDR3 is made up of 16 amino acids. V shed 2 bases and J shed 11 bases, with 28 bases lying between them. The CDR3 loop is CAWSRTRVADHQPEYF. CDR3 sequence (DNA): TGTGCCTGGAGTAGAACGAGAGTAGCGGACCACCAGCCCGAGTACTTC.

This chain connects TRBV4-1 to TRBJ1-1, with TRBD1 as a possible D gene (6 bases). CDR3 size: 17 residues. Germline CDR1 reads MGHRA; CDR2 reads YSYEKL. Trimming removed 1 base at V and 0 bases at J, with 15 bases between. CDR3 bases: TGCGCCAGCAGCCAAGTGGGGACACAGGGATTGAACACTGAAGCTTTCTTT. Translation: CASSQVGTQGLNTEAFF.

This clone appeared a single time. The chain employs TRBV2 and TRBJ1-5; 9 bases are shared with TRBD1. This CDR3 region has 15 residues. The V gene's germline CDR1 is SNHLY and CDR2 FYNNEI. Germline trimming cut 0 bases from V and 4 bases from J; bases unmatched to any gene: 1. DNA for the CDR3: TGTGCCAGCAGTGAAGCGGGACAGGGTAATCAGCCCCAGCATTTT. It specifies CASSEAGQGNQPQHF.

As DNA, the CDR3 is TGCAGCGTCCGACAGGGGGCGAACACTGAAGCTTTCTTT. Residues: CSVRQGANTEAFF. V usage is TRBV29-1 and J usage is TRBJ1-1, with TRBD1 matching 10 bases. This CDR3 is built from 13 residues. Germline CDR1 SQVTM, CDR2 ANQGSEA. V dropped 6 bases and J dropped 1; count of bases not matched to a gene: 2.

The chain is built from TRBV29-1 and TRBJ1-2; D is possibly TRBD1 (5 bases). V was cut by 8 bases and J by 12 bases, with 22 bases left in between. Germline CDR1 SQVTM, CDR2 ANQGSEA. This CDR3 comprises 12 residues. As DNA, the CDR3 is TGCAGCATCGCCGGTCCTAGGGGAGGCAACACCTTC. This sequence encodes CSIAGPRGGNTF.

CDR3 protein: CASSLAPSGGTDTQYF. The CDR3 nucleotides read TGTGCCAGCAGCTTAGCCCCTAGCGGGGGGACAGATACGCAGTATTTT. The rearrangement joins TRBV7-2 to TRBJ2-3, with TRBD2 matching 11 bases. Trimming took 0 bases from V and 3 from J; bases not matched to a gene: 2. CDR3 size: 16 residues. Germline V lookup: CDR1 SGHTA, CDR2 FQGNSA.

In this sample, this clone is medium-sized. The genes are TRBV19 and TRBJ1-1; D is perhaps TRBD1 (5 bases). The CDR3 has 13 amino acids. Looked up from germline, CDR1 is LNHDA and CDR2 is SQIVND (reference sequence). V was clipped by 7 bases and J by 1 base, with 10 bases between them. The CDR3 loop reads CASILGANTEAFF. The CDR3 DNA is TGTGCCAGTATCCTTGGGGCGAACACTGAAGCTTTCTTT.

The CDR3 loop reads CASSPTGSLTYEQYF. The CDR3, as DNA: TGTGCCAGCAGCCCAACCGGGAGTCTTACCTACGAGCAGTACTTC. This rearrangement joins TRBV11-2 to TRBJ2-7; D is possibly TRBD2 (6 bases). The V end lost 5 bases, the J end lost 2 bases, and 16 bases lay between the germline ends. The germline V gene has CDR1 SGHAT and CDR2 FQNNGV. This CDR3 region has 15 residues.

The chain is built from TRBV6-1 and TRBJ2-1; TRBD2 agrees at 7 bases. CDR1 and CDR2 (germline): MNHNS, SASEGT. The CDR3 extends over 14 amino acids. Trimming removed 2 bases from V and 8 bases from J; junction bases left unmatched: 6. The CDR3 here is CASSEQRGPHEQFF. Here the CDR3 DNA reads TGTGCCAGCAGTGAACAGCGGGGCCCACATGAGCAGTTCTTC.